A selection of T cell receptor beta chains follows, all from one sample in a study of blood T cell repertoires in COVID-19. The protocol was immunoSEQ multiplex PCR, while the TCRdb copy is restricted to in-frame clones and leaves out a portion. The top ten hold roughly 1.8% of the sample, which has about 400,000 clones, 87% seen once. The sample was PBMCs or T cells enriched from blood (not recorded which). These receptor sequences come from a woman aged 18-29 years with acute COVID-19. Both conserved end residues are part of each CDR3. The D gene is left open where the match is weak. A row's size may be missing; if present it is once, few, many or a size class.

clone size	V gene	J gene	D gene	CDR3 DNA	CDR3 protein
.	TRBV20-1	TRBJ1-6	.	TGCAGTGCTACCCCGAGGCCAGCCCTCCACTTT	CSATPRPALHF
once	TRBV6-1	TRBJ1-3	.	TGTGCCAGCAGTGAAGCGAGTCAGGGTGGAAACACCATATATTTT	CASSEASQGGNTIYF
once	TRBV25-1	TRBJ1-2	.	TGTGCCAGCAGTGAATTTACCAGTACTAACTATGGCTACACCTTC	CASSEFTSTNYGYTF
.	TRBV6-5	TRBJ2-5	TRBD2	TGTGCCAGCAGTTACACTGGGACTAGTAAAGAGACCCAGTACTTC	CASSYTGTSKETQYF
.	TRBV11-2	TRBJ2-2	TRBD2	TGTGCCAGCAGCCCTAGCGGGGGGATCAATACCGGGGAGCTGTTTTTT	CASSPSGGINTGELFF
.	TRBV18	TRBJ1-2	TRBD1	TGTGCCAGCTCACCGGGACAGGGACGTGGCTACACCTTC	CASSPGQGRGYTF
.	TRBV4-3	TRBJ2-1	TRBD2	TGCGCCAGCAGCCCCTGGGGGACTAGCGGTTACAATGAGCAGTTCTTC	CASSPWGTSGYNEQFF
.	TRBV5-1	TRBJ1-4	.	TGCGCCAGCAGCTTGCTTGGACAGCGTAATGAAAAACTGTTTTTT	CASSLLGQRNEKLFF
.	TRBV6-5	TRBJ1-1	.	TGTGCCAGCAGTCAGACAGGTCTCAAAGCTTTCTTT	CASSQTGLKAFF
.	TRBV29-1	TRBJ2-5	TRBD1	TGCAGCGTTGGCCCTAACAGGGGATCAGAGACCCAGTACTTC	CSVGPNRGSETQYF
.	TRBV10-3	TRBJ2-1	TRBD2	TGTGCCATCAGTGTCCCAGCGGGGGGTCCCACGATTTCCTACAATGAGCAGTTCTTC	CAISVPAGGPTISYNEQFF
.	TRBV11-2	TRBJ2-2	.	TGTGCCAGCAGCTTTCGTCTGGGGCCCGCCGTGGGAACCGGGGAGCTGTTTTTT	CASSFRLGPAVGTGELFF
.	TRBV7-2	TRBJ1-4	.	TGTGCCAGCAGCTTTAAAGGGGCAGCAACTAATGAAAAACTGTTTTTT	CASSFKGAATNEKLFF
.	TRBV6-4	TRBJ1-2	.	TGTGCCAGCATCTACAGGGTTCTGGACGGCTACACCTTC	CASIYRVLDGYTF
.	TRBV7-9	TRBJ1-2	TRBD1	TGTGCCAGCAGCGTCCCGTTCGGGGACAGGGGAGTTGGAGGCTACACCTTC	CASSVPFGDRGVGGYTF
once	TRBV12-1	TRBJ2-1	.	TGTGCCAGCAGCTCAGGGGTGGACTCCTACAATGAGCAGTTCTTC	CASSSGVDSYNEQFF
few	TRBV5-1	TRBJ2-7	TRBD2	TGCGCCAGCAGCCTACTAGCGGAGAGTTTCTACGAGCAGTACTTC	CASSLLAESFYEQYF
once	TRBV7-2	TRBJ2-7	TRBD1	TGTGCCAGCAGCTTAGGAATGGACAGGGCTCGCGAGCAGTACTTC	CASSLGMDRAREQYF